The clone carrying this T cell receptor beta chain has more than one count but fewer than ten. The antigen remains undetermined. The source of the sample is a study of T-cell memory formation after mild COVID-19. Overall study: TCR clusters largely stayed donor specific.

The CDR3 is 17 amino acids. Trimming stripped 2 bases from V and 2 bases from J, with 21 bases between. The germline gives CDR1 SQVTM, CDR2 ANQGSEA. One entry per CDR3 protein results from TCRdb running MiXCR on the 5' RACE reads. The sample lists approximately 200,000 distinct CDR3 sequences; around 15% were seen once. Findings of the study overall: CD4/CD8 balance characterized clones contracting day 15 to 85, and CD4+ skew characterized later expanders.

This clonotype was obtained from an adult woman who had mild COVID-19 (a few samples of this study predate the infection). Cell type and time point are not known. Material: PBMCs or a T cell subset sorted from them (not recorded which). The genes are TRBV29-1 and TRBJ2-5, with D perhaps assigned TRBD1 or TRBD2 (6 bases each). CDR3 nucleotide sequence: TGCAGCGTTGAAAGGGGGGCCATGAACCAAAGGCAAGAGACCCAGTACTTC. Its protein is CSVERGAMNQRQETQYF. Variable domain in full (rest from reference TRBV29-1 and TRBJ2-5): SAVISQKPSRDICQRGTSLTIQCQVDSQVTMMFWYRQQPGQSLTLIATANQGSEATYESGFVIDKFPISRPNLTFSTLTVSNMSPEDSSIYLCSVERGAMNQRQETQYFGPGTRLLVL.